These 14 T cell receptor beta chains originate from one sample sequenced in a study of CD8+ T cells in alopecia areata. Reverse transcribed after extraction, RNA yielded cDNA as the sequencing template. Here immunoSEQ multiplex PCR was the method, and the copy in TCRdb shows in-frame clones only, minus some. Observed in the sample are more than 90,000 clones, none of them singletons. The sequencing sample was made of lesional skin. The receptors here all came from a C3H/HeJ mouse with alopecia areata. Strain haplotype (MHC): H2-k.

This clone has more than one count but fewer than ten. Here the gene names and germline are mouse. The read terminates 4 residues before the CDR3 end, so the remaining end is supplied by the germline J gene. The rearrangement joins TRBV13-3 to TRBJ1-1, with unresolved D. This CDR3 is 15 amino acids long. Germline-derived CDR1 and CDR2 are NNHDY and SYVADS. Between the trimmed V and J ends, which lost 0 bases and 4 bases, there was a span of 13 bases. CDR3 DNA, as far as it was read: TGTGCCAGCAGTGATGCAGCAGAGAAGGGCACA. It codes for CASSDAAEKGT. The full CDR3 reads CASSDAAEKGTEVFF.

This clone was seen only a few times. A mismatch at residue 12 separates the TCRdb protein from the translated DNA, so the protein presented here was translated from the DNA. Gene names and germline refer to mouse. The read stops 3 residues short of the end of the CDR3; the missing end is completed from the germline J gene. The chain joins TRBV1 to TRBJ1-3, with 8 bases that match TRBD1. This CDR3 is built from 15 residues. CDR1 NSQYPW and CDR2 LRSPGD come from the germline V gene (reference sequence). The trim removed 2 bases at V and 4 bases at J, leaving 4 bases unmatched. CDR3 amino acids: CTCSAQGAGGNTLYF. The sequenced part of the CDR3 DNA is TGCACCTGCAGTGCACAGGGGGCTGGAGGAAATACG.

On this clone itself: Gene names and germline match the mouse. The read falls 4 residues short of the CDR3 end, and the missing part is taken from the germline J gene. This chain uses TRBV29 with TRBJ1-4; D gene uncertain. In germline, CDR1 is MSHET, CDR2 SYDVDS. The CDR3 consists of 13 residues. The V gene lost 5 bases and the J gene lost 4 bases, with 8 bases spanning the gap. Partial CDR3 DNA: TGTGCTAGCAGTCCCTGGGACAACGAA. It encodes CASSPWDNE. The CDR3 reads in full as CASSPWDNERLFF.

To note about this clone: The gene symbols are mouse symbols. The sequenced fragment ends 4 residues before the CDR3 boundary, so the rest is inferred from the germline J gene. The genes are TRBV13-1 and TRBJ2-7; 8 nucleotides align to TRBD2. CDR1 NSHNY and CDR2 SYGAGN come from the germline V gene. This CDR3 has 13 residues. Losses at the gene ends were 3 bases for V and 3 bases for J; bases not matched to a gene: 2. The DNA read from the CDR3 is TGTGCCAGCAGTGTGGGGGGGGTCTAT. It codes for CASSVGGVY. The CDR3, in full, reads CASSVGGVYEQYF.

A few counts support this clone. The genes are named according to mouse. The read terminates 4 residues before the CDR3 end, so the remaining end is supplied by the germline J gene. This chain connects TRBV19 to TRBJ2-7, with 12 positions matching TRBD1. CDR1 is FNHDT, CDR2 SITEND, per germline (reference sequence). The CDR3 sequence is 14 residues long. CDR3 loop: CASRLGQGAYEQYF. CDR3 bases read: TGTGCCAGCAGACTGGGACAGGGGGCTTAT.

Worth noting for this clone: The genes are named according to mouse. Read sequence stops 4 residues before the CDR3 end, and the germline J gene provides the missing end. V and J are TRBV19 and TRBJ2-5; 7 nucleotides align to TRBD1. CDR1 and CDR2 (germline): FNHDT, SITEND (reference sequence). CDR3 size: 14 residues. V was clipped by 2 bases and J by 2 bases; unmatched bases: 2. The sequenced CDR3 bases are TGTGCCAGCAGTATGGGGACAGTCCAAGAC. Encoded protein: CASSMGTVQD. The CDR3 in its entirety is CASSMGTVQDTQYF.

Remarks on this clone: Mouse germline and gene names are used. The CDR3 end lies 4 residues beyond the end of the read and is filled in from the germline J gene. The gene calls are TRBV13-3 and TRBJ2-2; D gene uncertain. Germline V gene lookup returns CDR1 NNHDY and CDR2 SYVADS. V dropped 6 bases and J dropped 0 bases, with 6 bases sitting between them. CDR3 length: 13 amino acids. The sequenced CDR3 bases are TGTGCCAGCAAGCAGGCAAACACCGGG. Its protein is CASKQANTG. In full, the CDR3 is CASKQANTGQLYF.

The sample holds a few counts of this clone. Germline and genes here are mouse. The read falls 4 residues short of the CDR3 end, and the missing part is taken from the germline J gene. The chain couples TRBV1 to TRBJ2-5, with D possibly matching TRBD1 (6 bases). The CDR3 contains 16 residues. The germline gives CDR1 NSQYPW, CDR2 LRSPGD (reference sequence). Incomplete CDR3 DNA: TGCACCTGCAGTGCAGATCTGAGGACAGAGGAAGAC. Its protein is CTCSADLRTEED. The complete CDR3 sequence is CTCSADLRTEEDTQYF.

This clone was seen a few times. The gene names given are mouse names. The CDR3 end lies 4 residues beyond the end of the read and is filled in from the germline J gene. The V call is TRBV13-1, the J call TRBJ2-5; D possibly corresponds to TRBD1 (7 bases). The ends were cut back, 0 bases at V and 2 bases at J, with 10 bases in the middle. Germline loops: CDR1 NSHNY, CDR2 SYGAGN. CDR3 length: 15 residues. CDR3 residues: CASSDEGGFQDTQYF. The part of the CDR3 DNA that was read is TGTGCCAGCAGTGATGAAGGGGGCTTCCAAGAC.

With respect to this clone: Gene and germline names: mouse. The part of the CDR3 DNA that was read is TGTGCCAGCAGTGGCCGGGACAGGGGTGTTTCCAACGAA. This codes for CASSGRDRGVSNE. The full CDR3 protein reads CASSGRDRGVSNERLFF. The chain is built from TRBV13-3 and TRBJ1-4, with 10 nucleotides matching TRBD1. Sequencing ends 4 residues short of the CDR3 end; the germline J gene provides the rest. The CDR3 runs to 17 residues. From germline, CDR1 is NNHDY and CDR2 SYVADS. The ends lost 3 bases at V and 0 bases at J; junction bases unmatched: 5.

A remark on this clone: The genes are named according to mouse. The sequenced fragment ends 4 residues before the CDR3 boundary, so the rest is inferred from the germline J gene. The chain combines TRBV13-3 with TRBJ1-4; 11 positions match TRBD1. The CDR3 has 15 residues. Germline V gene data show CDR1 as NNHDY and CDR2 as SYVADS. The CDR3 protein is CASSTGTGGIERLFF. CDR3 DNA (partial): TGTGCCAGCAGTACCGGGACAGGGGGGATCGAA.

This clone was seen more than once but under ten times. Each gene name is a mouse one. The CDR3 is cut off 4 residues early in the read; its end comes from the germline J gene. The chain couples TRBV13-3 to TRBJ1-4; 9 bases agree with TRBD1. From germline, CDR1 is NNHDY and CDR2 SYVADS. The CDR3 consists of 15 residues. J gave up 6 bases and V 3 bases, and 6 bases lay outside the gene matches. The sequenced part of the CDR3 DNA is TGTGCCAGCAGTGGAAGGACAGGGGTCGACGAA. Encoded protein: CASSGRTGVDE. The CDR3 as a whole reads CASSGRTGVDERLFF.

This clone was detected a few times. Genes and germline are mouse. The read stops 4 residues short of the end of the CDR3; the missing end is completed from the germline J gene. The rearrangement links TRBV13-2 to TRBJ2-2, with TRBD2 matching 7 bases. CDR1 and CDR2 from the germline V gene are NNHNN and SYGAGS (reference sequence). The V gene end was trimmed by 0 bases and the J gene end by 3 bases; junction bases not matched to a gene: 2. The CDR3 covers 15 residues. The CDR3 spells CASGDVGGDTGQLYF. The covered CDR3 bases are TGTGCCAGCGGTGATGTGGGGGGTGACACCGGG.

This clone was detected ten times or more. The translated DNA and TCRdb's protein are not identical at residue 12; the protein here was translated from the DNA. The genes are named according to mouse. The read terminates 3 residues ahead of where the CDR3 ends, so the germline J gene completes it. The gene calls are TRBV13-3 and TRBJ1-3; no reliable D call. This CDR3 region has 15 residues. CDR1 is NNHDY and CDR2 is SYVADS in the germline V gene. V dropped 0 bases and J dropped 0 bases, with 7 bases sitting between them. CDR3 loop: CASSDDNLSGNTLYF. CDR3 bases read: TGTGCCAGCAGTGATGACAACCTTTCTGGAAATACG.